The clone carrying this T cell receptor (beta chain) was detected many times. Its antigen is unidentified. These data are taken from a study of molecular identifiers for immune sequencing clone quantification. Study-wide background: Four of five RNA aliquots from roughly 21,000 or 96,000 naive CD8 T cells were sequenced. Findings of the study overall: Clones that exceeded 20 RNA copies held over 99% of effector molecules, yet under 1% in naive cells.

Listed TCR primers and previously described methods were used for bulk TCR libraries. TCRdb reprocessed the PCR reads with MiXCR, giving one entry per CDR3 protein. The sample has just under 650,000 distinct CDR3 sequences, 15% to 20% seen once. Germline V lookup: CDR1 MNHNY, CDR2 SVGAGI (reference sequence). This CDR3 spans 15 amino acids. J was trimmed by 8 bases and V by 2 bases; bases with no gene match: 7. The sequence was collected from a human donor in good health. Some libraries in this study had Jurkat cell RNA spiked in. The chain combines TRBV6-6 with TRBJ2-2, with 8 bases identical to TRBD1. The sample comprised naive CD8+ T cells from blood, with Jurkat cell RNA spiked in. Regarding subset: FACS-sorted CD8+CD4-CCR7+CD45RA+ naive T cells. CDR3 amino acids: CASSYLTGGEGELFF. The CDR3 DNA reads as TGTGCCAGCAGTTACCTCACAGGGGGAGAAGGGGAGCTGTTTTTT.